This T cell receptor (beta chain) stems from a study of T cells expressing NK-cell markers (dated by TCRdb to about 2020). Study-level background: TCR beta-chain repertoires were profiled in sorted CD3+CD56+NKG2C+, CD3+CD56+NKG2C- and CD3+CD56-NKG2C+ T-cell subsets from several donors. Illumina HiSeq 2000/2500, MiSeq or NextSeq was used to sequence libraries as 2 x 150 bp reads. All eight donors whose samples were sequenced were randomly selected healthy volunteers, three of them men and five women. Seven of the eight sequenced donors were HCMV-seropositive and one was HCMV-seronegative. The study at large found these results: For six donors, the dominant CD3+CD56+NKG2C+ clonotypes were among the top 10 CD8+ clonotypes and accounted for roughly 1.0-8% of CD8+ T cells. Those dominant clonotypes were again the most abundant among CD3+CD56-NKG2C+ cells in a handful of donors, at 28.3-60.1%. It remained unclear whether the expanded NKG2C-expressing T cell clones were specific for HCMV antigens.

The CDR3 goes from the cysteine to the phenylalanine over 16 residues. The protein alone is recorded here. CDR1 and CDR2, looked up from the germline V gene, are SGHNT and YENEEA. A commercial ELISA kit detecting HCMV-specific IgG in serum was used to determine HCMV serostatus. Ficoll density gradient centrifugation was used to isolate peripheral blood mononuclear cells from blood. Sequenced on an Illumina HiSeq 2000. 5'RACE template switching, by which a universal primer site and unique molecular identifiers were added, was used to make TCR beta cDNA libraries. cDNA synthesis was primed from the TCR beta constant segment and was followed by two successive PCR amplification steps. In the original analysis: MIGEC was used to demultiplex reads and group the reads by UMI, and MiTCR was used to assemble and quantify clonotypes. To remove erroneous sequences, TCR cDNA sequences were retained only when supported by two or more reads. Downstream repertoire analysis used the tcR package, and clonotypes were matched across fractions by CDR3 nucleotide sequence plus V segment. VDJmatch was used to annotate antigen specificity against VDJdb, with one amino acid substitution in CDR3 permitted. The reads underwent TCRdb reprocessing, giving one record for each CDR3 protein sequence and no DNA. The V and J calls reflect TCRdb's pipeline rather than the authors' work. Per the sample table, the count is 200,000 to 300,000 distinct CDR3 sequences. The top ten hold roughly 4.2% of the sample.

Points on this clonotype: What this receptor recognizes is not known.

Recombination joined TRBV11-3 with TRBJ2-1; TCRdb designates TRBD2, a call that cannot be tested without DNA. Sequencing input: blood T cells: a sorted CD56 or NKG2C T cell subset, CD4+ or CD8+ T cells, or bulk PBMC T cells (not recorded which). The origin of this receptor is a woman between 18 and 69 years old in good health. The CDR3 region has the sequence CASSLGRETSYNEQFF.